A single sample is the source of the 20 T cell receptor beta chains below, sequenced in a study of blood T cell repertoires in COVID-19. Libraries were prepared by immunoSEQ multiplex PCR; TCRdb keeps only in-frame clonotypes and omits some of them. The repertoire includes 150,000 to 200,000 clones, 88% of them detected once, and 9% to 10% sits in the top ten. The material sequenced was PBMCs or T cells enriched from blood (not recorded which). The receptors were gathered from a woman aged 18-29 years who had recovered from COVID-19.

The chain joins TRBV7-2 to TRBJ1-2, with no clear D. The CDR3 is 12 residues long. Looked up from germline, CDR1 is SGHTA and CDR2 is FQGNSA. The V end was cut by 5 bases, the J end by 2 bases, with 6 bases between. CDR3 DNA: TGTGCCAGCAGCACGGGAAACTATGGCTACACCTTC. This sequence encodes CASSTGNYGYTF.

The genes are TRBV19 and TRBJ1-5; 8 nucleotides align to TRBD1. The CDR3 is 16 residues long. Germline V gene data show CDR1 as LNHDA and CDR2 as SQIVND (reference sequence). V trimming: 5 bases; J trimming: 3 bases; junction bases outside the gene matches: 9. CDR3 region: CASSVDREGYNQPQHF. CDR3 coding DNA: TGTGCCAGTAGTGTGGACAGGGAAGGTTACAATCAGCCCCAGCATTTT.

The chain couples TRBV5-1 to TRBJ1-1, with no clear D. The germline V gene has CDR1 SGHRS and CDR2 YFSETQ. Trimming shortened V by 0 bases and J by 0 bases, and 9 bases separated the two germline ends. The CDR3 contains 15 residues. The CDR3 here is CASSLGHILNTEAFF. The CDR3, as DNA: TGCGCCAGCAGCTTGGGGCACATCCTGAACACTGAAGCTTTCTTT.

The V gene is TRBV6-1, the J gene TRBJ2-5; TRBD1 might be the D (6 bases). Germline assignment: CDR1 MNHNS and CDR2 SASEGT. V lost 2 bases to trimming and J lost 2 bases, with 9 bases between them. This CDR3 is 14 amino acids long. The CDR3 DNA is TGTGCCAGCAGTGAAACGGGACAACAAGAGACCCAGTACTTC. It encodes CASSETGQQETQYF.

The chain carries TRBV11-1 and TRBJ2-1, with 12 bases matching TRBD2. This CDR3 is 16 amino acids long. Germline loops: CDR1 SGHAT, CDR2 FQDESV (reference sequence). Trimming took 4 bases from V and 7 from J; bases not matched to a gene: 8. CDR3 nucleotide sequence: TGTGCCAGCAGCTCTAGCGGGGGGGCCTTTACAAATGAGCAGTTCTTC. This sequence encodes CASSSSGGAFTNEQFF.

The chain has TRBV5-4 and TRBJ2-1; 10 positions match TRBD2. The CDR3 runs to 16 residues. V dropped 0 bases and J dropped 5; count of bases not matched to a gene: 5. Germline loops: CDR1 SGHNT, CDR2 YYREEE (reference sequence). CDR3 bases: TGTGCCAGCAGCTTGGGGTTGCTAGCGGGGGACAATGAGCAGTTCTTC. It specifies CASSLGLLAGDNEQFF.

A single count supports this clone. V gene TRBV2 combines with J gene TRBJ2-3, with 7 bases aligning to TRBD1. From germline, CDR1 is SNHLY and CDR2 FYNNEI. After removal of 6 bases from V and 6 bases from J, the junction contained 9 bases not matched to a gene. The CDR3 length is 14 residues. The CDR3 bases are TGTGCCAGCAGCCTACAGGGGACCACCGATACGCAGTATTTT. This translates into CASSLQGTTDTQYF.

The chain's CDR3 is CASSLDYGWGYTF. CDR3 nucleotides: TGCGCCAGCAGCTTGGATTACGGGTGGGGCTACACCTTC. The chain combines TRBV5-1 with TRBJ1-2; D not certain. The CDR3 is 13 residues long. Trimming left V 0 bases short and J 8 bases short, with 11 bases between. Germline assignment: CDR1 SGHRS and CDR2 YFSETQ.

This clone was observed a single time. The J gene is TRBJ2-7, the V gene TRBV6-5, with 7 bases that match TRBD1. The CDR3 runs 13 residues. CDR1 is MNHEY, CDR2 SVGAGI, per germline. V shed 6 bases, J shed 5 bases, and the junction held 7 bases outside the gene matches. This CDR3 is CASSRGGRNEQYF. CDR3 nucleotide sequence: TGTGCCAGCAGCAGAGGGGGCAGGAACGAGCAGTACTTC.

The V and J genes are TRBV19 and TRBJ1-1; no firm D call. The V and J ends lost 6 bases and 1 base respectively, with 15 bases between them. CDR3 size: 15 residues. Per the germline V gene, CDR1 is LNHDA and CDR2 is SQIVND (reference sequence). The DNA for the CDR3 is TGTGCCAGTAGCGTCGCCGCGGGAGGGAACACTGAAGCTTTCTTT. Protein: CASSVAAGGNTEAFF.

The V gene is TRBV11-2, the J gene TRBJ2-3; D possibly corresponds to TRBD1 (6 bases). The CDR3 is 16 amino acids. Germline V gene lookup returns CDR1 SGHAT and CDR2 FQNNGV. V was clipped by 1 base and J by 6 bases, with 17 bases between them. CDR3 sequence reads: CASSLVWGLGWDTQYF. Here the CDR3 DNA reads TGTGCCAGCAGCTTAGTTTGGGGGCTAGGTTGGGATACGCAGTATTTT.

The chain carries TRBV6-5 and TRBJ2-7; 7 positions match TRBD1. The trim removed 6 bases at V and 0 bases at J, leaving 8 bases unmatched. The CDR3 extends over 15 amino acids. CDR1 MNHEY and CDR2 SVGAGI come from the germline V gene. The CDR3 is CASRKGTDSSYEQYF. The CDR3 nucleotides are TGTGCCAGCAGAAAAGGGACAGACAGCTCCTACGAGCAGTACTTC.

This rearrangement joins TRBV28 to TRBJ2-7, with 10 bases lining up with TRBD1. The CDR3 contains 16 residues. V dropped 8 bases and J dropped 2; count of bases not matched to a gene: 12. Germline V gene data show CDR1 as MDHEN and CDR2 as SYDVKM. CDR3 DNA sequence: TGTGCCAGCGGAACAAGACAGGGGGCGAGACCCTACGAGCAGTACTTC. It translates to CASGTRQGARPYEQYF. The complete variable domain, with remaining parts taken from reference TRBV28 and TRBJ2-7, reads DVKVTQSSRYLVKRTGEKVFLECVQDMDHENMFWYRQDPGLGLRLIYFSYDVKMKEKGDIPEGYSVSREKKERFSLILESASTNQTSMYLCASGTRQGARPYEQYFGPGTRLTVT.

This chain links TRBV6-2 or TRBV6-3 with TRBJ1-6, with D hard to call. This CDR3 spans 15 amino acids. CDR1 and CDR2 from the germline V gene are MNHEY and SVGEGT. Trimming removed 0 bases at V and 5 bases at J, with 8 bases between. The CDR3 loop reads CASSYSGRDNSPLHF. Written as DNA, the CDR3 is TGTGCCAGCAGTTACTCGGGCAGAGATAATTCACCCCTCCACTTT.

The rearrangement links TRBV6-5 to TRBJ1-5; D might be TRBD1 (6 bases). Germline lookup yields CDR1 MNHEY and CDR2 SVGAGI. V was trimmed by 5 bases and J by 7 bases, leaving 15 bases between them. This CDR3 comprises 14 residues. The CDR3 DNA reads as TGTGCCAGCAGTAAACAGGGAAAGTACCAGCCCCAGCATTTT. Protein sequence: CASSKQGKYQPQHF.

This clone appeared once. The J gene is TRBJ2-2, the V gene TRBV5-1; a possible D gene is TRBD1 (5 bases). This CDR3 is 17 amino acids long. Trimming removed 1 base from V and 4 bases from J, with 17 bases in between. Germline CDR1 reads SGHRS; CDR2 reads YFSETQ. DNA for the CDR3: TGCGCCAGCAGCTTGTCTCCTTCGATAGGGGTCACCGGGGAGCTGTTTTTT. This gives the protein CASSLSPSIGVTGELFF.

The V gene is TRBV4-2, the J gene TRBJ2-3; TRBD2 aligns across 11 bases. The CDR3 covers 16 residues. J was trimmed by 2 bases and V by 2 bases; bases with no gene match: 3. Per germline, CDR1 LGHNA and CDR2 YNFKEQ. The CDR3 region is CASSQPLAGVTDTQYF. The CDR3 DNA sequence: TGTGCCAGCAGCCAACCACTAGCGGGGGTCACAGATACGCAGTATTTT.

V usage is TRBV4-3 and J usage is TRBJ2-7; 9 nucleotides align to TRBD1. The trim removed 4 bases at V and 4 bases at J, leaving 8 bases unmatched. The CDR3 is made up of 15 amino acids. Germline V gene sequence: CDR1 LGHNA, CDR2 YSLEER. The CDR3 sequence: CASSLQDRGRYEQYF. The CDR3 nucleotides are TGCGCCAGCAGCCTTCAGGACAGGGGTCGATACGAGCAGTACTTC.

The chain uses TRBV4-3 and TRBJ1-4; 9 bases line up with TRBD1. CDR1 is LGHNA, CDR2 YSLEER, per germline. The J segment lost 8 bases and the V segment lost 0 bases, leaving 7 bases of the junction unmatched. The CDR3 runs 16 residues. The CDR3 sequence: CASSQERDRAWEKLFF. CDR3 nucleotide sequence: TGCGCCAGCAGCCAAGAAAGGGACAGGGCCTGGGAAAAACTGTTTTTT.

The CDR3: CASSPPGQGASYEQYF. In nucleotides, the CDR3 is TGTGCCAGCTCACCACCGGGACAGGGGGCGTCCTACGAGCAGTACTTC. The chain has TRBV18 and TRBJ2-7; 12 nucleotides align to TRBD1. The trim removed 0 bases at V and 1 base at J, leaving 1 base unmatched. The CDR3 loop spans 16 amino acids. Germline V lookup: CDR1 KGHSH, CDR2 LQKENI. Based on the CDR3 plus reference TRBV18 and TRBJ2-7, the full variable domain is NAGVMQNPRHLVRRRGQEARLRCSPMKGHSHVYWYRQLPEEGLKFMVYLQKENIIDESGMPKERFSAEFPKEGPSILRIQQVVRGDSAAYFCASSPPGQGASYEQYFGPGTRLTVT.